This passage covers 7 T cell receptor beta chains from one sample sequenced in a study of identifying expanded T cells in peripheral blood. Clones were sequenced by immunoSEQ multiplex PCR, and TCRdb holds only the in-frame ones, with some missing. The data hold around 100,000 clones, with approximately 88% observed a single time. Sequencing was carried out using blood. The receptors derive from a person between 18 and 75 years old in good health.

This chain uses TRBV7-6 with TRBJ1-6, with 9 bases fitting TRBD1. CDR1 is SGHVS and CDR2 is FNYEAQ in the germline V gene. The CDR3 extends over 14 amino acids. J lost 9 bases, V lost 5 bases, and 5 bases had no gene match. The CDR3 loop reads CASSSRDRASPLHF. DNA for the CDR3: TGTGCCAGCAGCAGCCGGGACAGGGCTTCACCCCTCCACTTT.

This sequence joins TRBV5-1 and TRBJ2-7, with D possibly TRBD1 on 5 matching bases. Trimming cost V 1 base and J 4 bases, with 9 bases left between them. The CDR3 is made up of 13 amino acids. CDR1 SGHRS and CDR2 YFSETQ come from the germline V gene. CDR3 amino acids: CASSLTQGYEQYF. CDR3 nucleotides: TGCGCCAGCAGCTTGACCCAGGGATACGAGCAGTACTTC. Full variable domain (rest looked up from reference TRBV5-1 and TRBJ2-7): KAGVTQTPRYLIKTRGQQVTLSCSPISGHRSVSWYQQTPGQGLQFLFEYFSETQRNKGNFPGRFSGRQFSNSRSEMNVSTLELGDSALYLCASSLTQGYEQYFGPGTRLTVT.

CDR3 coding DNA: TGTGCCAGCAGCCAAGAACAGGGTCTAAGATCCAGTGGCTACACCTTC. Its protein is CASSQEQGLRSSGYTF. This chain joins TRBV14 and TRBJ1-2, with D possibly matching TRBD1 (6 bases). The CDR3 has 16 residues. CDR1 SGHDN and CDR2 FVKESK come from the germline V gene. V was pared by 0 bases and J by 7 bases, with 18 bases between.

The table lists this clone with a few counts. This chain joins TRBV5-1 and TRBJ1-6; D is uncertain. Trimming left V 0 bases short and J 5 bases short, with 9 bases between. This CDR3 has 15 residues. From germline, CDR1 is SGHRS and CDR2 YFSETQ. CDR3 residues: CASSLGAGDNSPLHF. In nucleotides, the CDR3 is TGCGCCAGCAGCTTGGGGGCAGGCGATAATTCACCCCTCCACTTT.

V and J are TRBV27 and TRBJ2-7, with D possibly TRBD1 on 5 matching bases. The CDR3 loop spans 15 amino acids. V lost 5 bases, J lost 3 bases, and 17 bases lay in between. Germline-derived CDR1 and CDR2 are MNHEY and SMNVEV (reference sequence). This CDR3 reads CASSRASGQGYEQYF. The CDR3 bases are TGTGCCAGCAGTAGGGCTAGTGGGCAGGGCTACGAGCAGTACTTC.

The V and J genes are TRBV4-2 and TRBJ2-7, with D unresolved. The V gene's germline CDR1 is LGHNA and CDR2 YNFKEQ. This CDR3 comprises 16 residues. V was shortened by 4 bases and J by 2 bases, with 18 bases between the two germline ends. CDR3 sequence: CASSPTAAVGPYEQYF. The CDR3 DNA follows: TGTGCCAGCAGCCCAACGGCCGCGGTGGGCCCCTACGAGCAGTACTTC.

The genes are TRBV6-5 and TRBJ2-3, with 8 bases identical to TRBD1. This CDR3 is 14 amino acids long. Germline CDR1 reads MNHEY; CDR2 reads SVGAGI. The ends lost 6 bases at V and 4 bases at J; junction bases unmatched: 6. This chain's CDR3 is CASSYGQGSDTQYF. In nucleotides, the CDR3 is TGTGCCAGCAGCTACGGACAGGGTTCAGATACGCAGTATTTT.